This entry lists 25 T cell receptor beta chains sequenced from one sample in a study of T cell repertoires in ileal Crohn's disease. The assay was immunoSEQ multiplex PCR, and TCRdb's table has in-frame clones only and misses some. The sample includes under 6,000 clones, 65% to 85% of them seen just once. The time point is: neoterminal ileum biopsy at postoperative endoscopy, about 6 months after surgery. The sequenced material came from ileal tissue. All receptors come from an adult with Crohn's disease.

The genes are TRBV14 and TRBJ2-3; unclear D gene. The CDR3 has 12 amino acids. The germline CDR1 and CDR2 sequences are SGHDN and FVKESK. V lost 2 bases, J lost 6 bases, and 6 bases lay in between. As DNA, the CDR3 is TGTGCCAGCAGCCAATTTGGGGATACGCAGTATTTT. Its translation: CASSQFGDTQYF. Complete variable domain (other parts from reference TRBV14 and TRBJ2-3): EAGVTQFPSHSVIEKGQTVTLRCDPISGHDNLYWYRRVMGKEIKFLLHFVKESKQDESGMPNNRFLAERTGGTYSTLKVQPAELEDSGVYFCASSQFGDTQYFGPGTRLTVL.

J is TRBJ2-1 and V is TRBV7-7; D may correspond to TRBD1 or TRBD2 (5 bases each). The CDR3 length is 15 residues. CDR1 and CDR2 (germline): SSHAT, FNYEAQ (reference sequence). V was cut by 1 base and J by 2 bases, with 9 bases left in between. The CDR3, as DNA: TGTGCCAGCAGCTTAGGGCAGGGAGCCTACAATGAGCAGTTCTTC. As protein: CASSLGQGAYNEQFF.

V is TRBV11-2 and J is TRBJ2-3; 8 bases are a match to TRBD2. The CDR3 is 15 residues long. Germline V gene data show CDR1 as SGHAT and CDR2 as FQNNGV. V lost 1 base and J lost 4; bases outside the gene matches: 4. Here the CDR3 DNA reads TGTGCCAGCAGCTTAGCGGGGGGGCTGGCAGATACGCAGTATTTT. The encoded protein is CASSLAGGLADTQYF. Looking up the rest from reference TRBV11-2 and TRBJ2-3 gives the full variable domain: EAGVAQSPRYKIIEKRQSVAFWCNPISGHATLYWYQQILGQGPKLLIQFQNNGVVDDSQLPKDRFSAERLKGVDSTLKIQPAKLEDSAVYLCASSLAGGLADTQYFGPGTRLTVL.

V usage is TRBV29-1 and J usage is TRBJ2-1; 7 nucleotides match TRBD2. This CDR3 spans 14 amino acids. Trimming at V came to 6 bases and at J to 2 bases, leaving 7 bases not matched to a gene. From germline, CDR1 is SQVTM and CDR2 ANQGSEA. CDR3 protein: CSVGLVNTYNEQFF. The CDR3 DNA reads TGCAGCGTCGGACTAGTCAACACCTACAATGAGCAGTTCTTC.

CDR3 amino acids: CASTDRGNGYTF. The CDR3 DNA reads as TGTGCCAGCACGGACAGGGGGAATGGCTACACCTTC. The chain links TRBV6-1 to TRBJ1-2; 10 bases are a match to TRBD1. CDR3 length: 12 amino acids. J lost 6 bases, V lost 7 bases, and 2 bases had no gene match. Germline loops: CDR1 MNHNS, CDR2 SASEGT.

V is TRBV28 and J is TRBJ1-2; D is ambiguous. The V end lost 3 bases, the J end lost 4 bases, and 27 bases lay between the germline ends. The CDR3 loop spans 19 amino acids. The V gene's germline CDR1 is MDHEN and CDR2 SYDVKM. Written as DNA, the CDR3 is TGTGCCAGCAGTTTTGTTGGAGACGCAGGACCCAGGCGGGCCTATGGCTACACCTTC. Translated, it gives CASSFVGDAGPRRAYGYTF.

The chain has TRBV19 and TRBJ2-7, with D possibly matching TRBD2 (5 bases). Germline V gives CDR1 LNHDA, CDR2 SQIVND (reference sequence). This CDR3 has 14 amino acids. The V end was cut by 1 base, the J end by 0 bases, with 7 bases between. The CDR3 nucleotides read TGTGCCAGTAGTATAGGGAGGAGCTCCTACGAGCAGTACTTC. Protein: CASSIGRSSYEQYF.

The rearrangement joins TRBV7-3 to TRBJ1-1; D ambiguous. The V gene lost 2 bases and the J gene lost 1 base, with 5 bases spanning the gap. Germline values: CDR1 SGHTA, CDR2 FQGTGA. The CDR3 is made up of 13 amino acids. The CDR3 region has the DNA TGTGCCAGCAGCTTAGTAGAGAACACTGAAGCTTTCTTT. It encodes CASSLVENTEAFF.

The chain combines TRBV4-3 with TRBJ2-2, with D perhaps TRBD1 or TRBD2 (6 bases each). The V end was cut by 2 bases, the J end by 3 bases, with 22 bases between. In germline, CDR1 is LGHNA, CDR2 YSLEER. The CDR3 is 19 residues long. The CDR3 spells CASSQIYAVRGLDTGELFF. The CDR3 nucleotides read TGCGCCAGCAGCCAAATCTACGCCGTACGGGGGCTCGACACCGGGGAGCTGTTTTTT.

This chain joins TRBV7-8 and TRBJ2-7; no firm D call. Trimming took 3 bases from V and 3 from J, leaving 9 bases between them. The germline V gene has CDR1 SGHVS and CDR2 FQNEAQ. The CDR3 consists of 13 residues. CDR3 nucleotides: TGTGCCAGCAGCTTTGACCTTCGCTACGAGCAGTACTTC. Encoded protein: CASSFDLRYEQYF.

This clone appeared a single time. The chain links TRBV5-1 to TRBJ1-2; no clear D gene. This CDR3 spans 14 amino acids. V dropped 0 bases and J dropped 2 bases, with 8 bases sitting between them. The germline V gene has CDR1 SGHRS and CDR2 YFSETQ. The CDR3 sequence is CASSLDPGNYGYTF. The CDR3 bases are TGCGCCAGCAGCTTGGACCCCGGCAACTATGGCTACACCTTC.

For the CDR3, the DNA is TGCGCCAGCAGCTTGGGGATGACAGGGGGCGGAGAGACCCAGTACTTC. Protein product: CASSLGMTGGGETQYF. This rearrangement joins TRBV5-1 to TRBJ2-5, with TRBD1 matching over 10 bases. Germline loops: CDR1 SGHRS, CDR2 YFSETQ. Trimming cost V 0 bases and J 4 bases; bases outside gene matches: 6. The CDR3 sequence is 16 residues long.

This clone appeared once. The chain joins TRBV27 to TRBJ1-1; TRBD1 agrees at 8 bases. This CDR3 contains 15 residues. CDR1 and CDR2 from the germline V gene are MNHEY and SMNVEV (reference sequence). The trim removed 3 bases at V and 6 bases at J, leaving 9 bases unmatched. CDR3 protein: CASSFRDRPRAEAFF. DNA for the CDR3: TGTGCCAGCAGTTTTCGGGACAGGCCACGCGCTGAAGCTTTCTTT.

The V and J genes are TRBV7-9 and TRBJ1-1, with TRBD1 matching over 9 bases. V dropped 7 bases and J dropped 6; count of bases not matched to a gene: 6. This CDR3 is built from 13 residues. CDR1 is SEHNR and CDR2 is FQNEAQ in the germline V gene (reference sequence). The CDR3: CASNRDRVAEAFF. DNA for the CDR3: TGTGCCAGCAACCGGGACAGGGTGGCTGAAGCTTTCTTT.

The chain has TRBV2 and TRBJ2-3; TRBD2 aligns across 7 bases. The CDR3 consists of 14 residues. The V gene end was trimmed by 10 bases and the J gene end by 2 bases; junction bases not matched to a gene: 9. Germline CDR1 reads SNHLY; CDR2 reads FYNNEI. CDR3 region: CATRLAGTTDTQYF. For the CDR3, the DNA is TGTGCCACCCGACTAGCAGGAACCACAGATACGCAGTATTTT.

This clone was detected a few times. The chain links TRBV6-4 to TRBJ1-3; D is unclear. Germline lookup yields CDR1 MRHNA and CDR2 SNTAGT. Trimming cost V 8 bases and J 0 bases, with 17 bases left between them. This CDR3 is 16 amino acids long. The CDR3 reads CASARTRRSSGNTIYF. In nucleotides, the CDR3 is TGTGCCAGCGCCAGGACGAGACGAAGCTCTGGAAACACCATATATTTT.

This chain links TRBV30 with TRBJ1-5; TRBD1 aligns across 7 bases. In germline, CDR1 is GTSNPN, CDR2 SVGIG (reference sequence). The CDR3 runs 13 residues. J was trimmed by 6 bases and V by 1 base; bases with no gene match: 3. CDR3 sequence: CAWSGQGGQPQHF. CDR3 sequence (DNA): TGTGCCTGGAGTGGACAGGGAGGTCAGCCCCAGCATTTT.

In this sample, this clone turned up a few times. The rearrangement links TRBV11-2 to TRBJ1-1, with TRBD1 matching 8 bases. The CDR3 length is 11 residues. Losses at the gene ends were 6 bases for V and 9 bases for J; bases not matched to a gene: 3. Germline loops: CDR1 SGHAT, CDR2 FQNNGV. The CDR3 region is CASRDRAKAFF. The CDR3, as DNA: TGTGCCAGCAGGGACAGGGCAAAAGCTTTCTTT.

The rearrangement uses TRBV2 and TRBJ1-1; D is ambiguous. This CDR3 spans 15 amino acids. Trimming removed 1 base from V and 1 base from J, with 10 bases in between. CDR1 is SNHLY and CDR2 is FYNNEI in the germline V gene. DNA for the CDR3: TGTGCCAGCAGTGAAGAAGGACGGTGGAACACTGAAGCTTTCTTT. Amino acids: CASSEEGRWNTEAFF.

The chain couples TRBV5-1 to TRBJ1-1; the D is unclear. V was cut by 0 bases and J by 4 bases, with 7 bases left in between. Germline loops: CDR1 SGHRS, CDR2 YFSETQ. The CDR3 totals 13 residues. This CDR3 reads CASSLEVFTEAFF. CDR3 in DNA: TGCGCCAGCAGCTTGGAGGTGTTCACTGAAGCTTTCTTT.

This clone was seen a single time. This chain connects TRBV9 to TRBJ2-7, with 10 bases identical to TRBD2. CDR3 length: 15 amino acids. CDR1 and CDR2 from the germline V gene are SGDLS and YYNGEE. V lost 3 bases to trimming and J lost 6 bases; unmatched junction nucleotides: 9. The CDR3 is CASSEHSGGVGEQYF. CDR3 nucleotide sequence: TGTGCCAGCAGCGAACACAGCGGGGGGGTTGGCGAGCAGTACTTC. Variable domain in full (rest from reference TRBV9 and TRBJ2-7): DSGVTQTPKHLITATGQRVTLRCSPRSGDLSVYWYQQSLDQGLQFLIQYYNGEERAKGNILERFSAQQFPDLHSELNLSSLELGDSALYFCASSEHSGGVGEQYFGPGTRLTVT.

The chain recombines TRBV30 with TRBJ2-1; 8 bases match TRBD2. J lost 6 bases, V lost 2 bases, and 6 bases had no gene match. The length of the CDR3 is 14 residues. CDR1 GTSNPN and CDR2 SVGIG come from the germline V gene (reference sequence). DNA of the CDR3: TGTGCCTGGAGTACCGGGGGGGCATCCAATGAGCAGTTCTTC. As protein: CAWSTGGASNEQFF.

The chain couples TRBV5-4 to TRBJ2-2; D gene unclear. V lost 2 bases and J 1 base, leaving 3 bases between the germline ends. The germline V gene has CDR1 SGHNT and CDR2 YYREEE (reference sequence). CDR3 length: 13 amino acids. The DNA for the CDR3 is TGTGCCAGCAGCTTCGAGAACACCGGGGAGCTGTTTTTT. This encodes CASSFENTGELFF.

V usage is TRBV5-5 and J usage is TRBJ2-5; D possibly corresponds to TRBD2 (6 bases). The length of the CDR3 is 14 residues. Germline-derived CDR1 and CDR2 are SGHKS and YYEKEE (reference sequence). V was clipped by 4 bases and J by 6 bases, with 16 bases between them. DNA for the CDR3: TGTGCCAGCAGCCTGCTCGTGGGGGGTAAGACCCAGTACTTC. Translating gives CASSLLVGGKTQYF.

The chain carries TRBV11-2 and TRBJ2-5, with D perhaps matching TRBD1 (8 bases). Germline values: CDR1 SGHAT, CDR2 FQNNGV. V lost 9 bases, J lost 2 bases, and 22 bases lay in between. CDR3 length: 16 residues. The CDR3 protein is CASSRQGRGVQETQYF. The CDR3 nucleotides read TGTGCCAGTTCTAGACAGGGGAGGGGGGTTCAAGAGACCCAGTACTTC.